The 21 T cell receptor beta chains below come from one sample, sequenced in a study of shared clonotypes between healthy human individuals. Profiled with immunoSEQ multiplex PCR; TCRdb holds only in-frame clones, not every one. This table has millions of clones, approximately 95% appearing once. Sequencing was done on a sample of naive CD4+ T cells from PBMCs. Described subset: CD45RA+ positively selected. These receptors originate from a young man in good health. Some clones in this sample may be carry-over from other donors' samples.

The chain joins TRBV9 to TRBJ2-6; TRBD1 aligns across 7 bases. The CDR3 is 18 amino acids. CDR1 is SGDLS and CDR2 is YYNGEE in the germline V gene. With 0 bases clipped from V and 1 base from J, the junction kept 7 bases outside the gene matches. The CDR3 region is CASSVAGTVFSGANVLTF. The CDR3 region has the DNA TGTGCCAGCAGCGTAGCCGGGACAGTGTTTTCTGGGGCCAACGTCCTGACTTTC.

V usage is TRBV2 and J usage is TRBJ1-2, with D perhaps TRBD1 (6 bases). Per germline, CDR1 SNHLY and CDR2 FYNNEI. The CDR3 runs to 14 residues. V shed 3 bases and J shed 9 bases, with 17 bases lying between them. Written as DNA, the CDR3 is TGTGCCAGCAGTGACCGCAGGCTAGGGGGGAGCTACACCTTC. Translation gives CASSDRRLGGSYTF.

The rearrangement links TRBV5-4 to TRBJ2-7; D may be TRBD1 or TRBD2 (5 bases each). The CDR3 runs to 14 residues. Trimming stripped 3 bases from V and 6 bases from J, with 16 bases between. From germline, CDR1 is SGHNT and CDR2 YYREEE (reference sequence). The CDR3 region has the DNA TGTGCCAGCAGCTCGGTATTGGGACGACGCGAGCAGTACTTC. Residues: CASSSVLGRREQYF.

The J gene is TRBJ1-2, the V gene TRBV5-6; 9 positions match TRBD1. The germline V gene has CDR1 SGHDT and CDR2 YYEEEE. The V and J ends lost 4 bases and 4 bases, in that order; junction bases with no gene match: 8. This CDR3 region has 15 residues. CDR3 bases: TGTGCCAGCAGCCCCCGGACAGGGGTATCCTATGGCTACACCTTC. Translation: CASSPRTGVSYGYTF.

The chain combines TRBV5-4 with TRBJ2-3; D is perhaps TRBD1 (5 bases). V lost 4 bases and J lost 1, with 13 bases in between. CDR1 and CDR2 from the germline V gene are SGHNT and YYREEE (reference sequence). There are 15 residues in the CDR3. Here the CDR3 DNA reads TGTGCCAGCAGCGAACGGACAATGGGCACAGATACGCAGTATTTT. It yields the protein CASSERTMGTDTQYF.

This clone has a handful of counts. This chain links TRBV19 with TRBJ1-1; D ambiguous. V was pared by 4 bases and J by 1 base, with 16 bases between. Germline V gives CDR1 LNHDA, CDR2 SQIVND (reference sequence). The CDR3 has 16 amino acids. The CDR3 reads CASSTLPGRANTEAFF. CDR3 DNA: TGTGCCAGTAGTACGTTACCCGGACGGGCGAACACTGAAGCTTTCTTT.

The chain couples TRBV9 to TRBJ2-5; 13 bases map to TRBD2. Unmatched junction bases numbered 3, after V lost 0 bases and J lost 4 bases. The CDR3 contains 16 residues. Germline-derived CDR1 and CDR2 are SGDLS and YYNGEE. The CDR3 reads CASSVVGLAGTETQYF. The DNA for the CDR3 is TGTGCCAGCAGCGTAGTGGGACTAGCGGGAACAGAGACCCAGTACTTC.

In this sample, this clone turned up once. V and J are TRBV28 and TRBJ1-5, with D tentatively TRBD1 (6 bases). V lost 3 bases to trimming and J lost 7 bases, with 19 bases between them. The CDR3 totals 16 residues. Germline CDR1 reads MDHEN; CDR2 reads SYDVKM. The DNA for the CDR3 is TGTGCCAGCAGTTTGCGCGGGACACTTTCGGGGCAGCCCCAGCATTTT. This codes for CASSLRGTLSGQPQHF.

The V gene is TRBV5-6, the J gene TRBJ1-2; D unclear. The CDR3 length is 14 residues. V shed 0 bases and J shed 4 bases, with 10 bases lying between them. CDR1 is SGHDT, CDR2 YYEEEE, per germline. The CDR3 sequence is CASSLEKFGYGYTF. Here the CDR3 DNA reads TGTGCCAGCAGCTTGGAAAAGTTCGGCTATGGCTACACCTTC.

The chain combines TRBV2 with TRBJ2-7; D may be TRBD2 (7 bases). Trimming cost V 6 bases and J 2 bases, with 11 bases left between them. Germline values: CDR1 SNHLY, CDR2 FYNNEI. The CDR3 consists of 13 residues. CDR3 in amino acids: CASRRGGPYEQYF. The CDR3 DNA follows: TGTGCCAGCAGGAGGGGGGGTCCCTACGAGCAGTACTTC.

The V call is TRBV9, the J call TRBJ2-7; D is undetermined. The germline V and J ends were trimmed by 0 bases and 5 bases, with 15 bases remaining between them. This CDR3 has 15 amino acids. Germline V gene data show CDR1 as SGDLS and CDR2 as YYNGEE. The DNA for the CDR3 is TGTGCCAGCAGCGTAGACCCAGCGCGAGCAAACGAGCAGTACTTC. Its translation is CASSVDPARANEQYF.

The chain's CDR3 is CASSILSGSGYGYTF. The CDR3 coding sequence is TGTGCCAGTAGTATCCTCTCAGGGTCGGGCTATGGCTACACCTTC. The chain carries TRBV19 and TRBJ1-2; D might be TRBD1 (5 bases). CDR1 and CDR2 (germline): LNHDA, SQIVND (reference sequence). CDR3 length: 15 amino acids. The V gene lost 3 bases and the J gene lost 4 bases, with 15 bases spanning the gap. Drawing the rest from reference TRBV19 and TRBJ1-2, the complete variable domain is DGGITQSPKYLFRKEGQNVTLSCEQNLNHDAMYWYRQDPGQGLRLIYYSQIVNDFQKGDIAEGYSVSREKKESFPLTVTSAQKNPTAFYLCASSILSGSGYGYTFGSGTRLTVV.

This chain connects TRBV27 to TRBJ2-4; 10 nucleotides match TRBD1. Unmatched junction bases numbered 16, after V lost 2 bases and J lost 3 bases. Per the germline V gene, CDR1 is MNHEY and CDR2 is SMNVEV (reference sequence). The CDR3 length is 20 residues. The CDR3 coding sequence is TGTGCCAGCAGTTTAAAAGGGGGCCCAGGGACAGGGGTTGGCAAAAACATTCAGTACTTC. The encoded protein is CASSLKGGPGTGVGKNIQYF.

The chain has TRBV4-3 and TRBJ1-3; D is unresolved. Trimming removed 0 bases from V and 0 bases from J, with 12 bases in between. CDR1 is LGHNA, CDR2 YSLEER, per germline. The CDR3 consists of 17 residues. For the CDR3, the DNA is TGCGCCAGCAGCCAAGACCTCAGCTTGTTCTCTGGAAACACCATATATTTT. Its translation: CASSQDLSLFSGNTIYF.

The gene calls are TRBV27 and TRBJ1-5; 7 bases map to TRBD1. The germline gives CDR1 MNHEY, CDR2 SMNVEV (reference sequence). The CDR3 has 18 residues. The V gene end was trimmed by 2 bases and the J gene end by 0 bases; junction bases not matched to a gene: 10. CDR3 DNA: TGTGCCAGCAGTTTAGGGCCCAGGGGGAGCAATAGCAATCAGCCCCAGCATTTT. This translates into CASSLGPRGSNSNQPQHF.

This sequence joins TRBV11-3 and TRBJ2-1, with D perhaps TRBD2 (5 bases). This CDR3 spans 15 amino acids. The germline gives CDR1 SGHNT, CDR2 YENEEA. Trimming removed 2 bases at V and 4 bases at J, with 12 bases between. The DNA for the CDR3 is TGTGCCAGCAGCTTACTTCTAGCTTCTTACAATGAGCAGTTCTTC. This gives the protein CASSLLLASYNEQFF.

The V and J genes are TRBV18 and TRBJ2-1, with 11 bases matching TRBD1. J gave up 5 bases and V 1 base, and 7 bases lay outside the gene matches. The CDR3 is 17 residues long. Germline loops: CDR1 KGHSH, CDR2 LQKENI. The CDR3 here is CASSPRTGGEGDNEQFF. As DNA, the CDR3 is TGTGCCAGCTCACCACGGACAGGGGGCGAGGGTGACAATGAGCAGTTCTTC.

The chain employs TRBV10-3 and TRBJ2-7, with 7 bases identical to TRBD2. Germline lookup yields CDR1 ENHRY and CDR2 SYGVKD. The CDR3 is 13 residues long. J was trimmed by 2 bases and V by 6 bases; bases with no gene match: 4. DNA of the CDR3: TGTGCCATCAGACGGGGGGACCCCTACGAGCAGTACTTC. It translates to CAIRRGDPYEQYF.

This chain links TRBV6-6 with TRBJ1-2, with D maybe TRBD1 (5 bases). Germline V gene data show CDR1 as MNHNY and CDR2 as SVGAGI (reference sequence). V was trimmed by 0 bases and J by 0 bases, leaving 8 bases between them. The CDR3 is 15 residues long. DNA for the CDR3: TGTGCCAGCAGTTACTCACCGACAGCTAACTATGGCTACACCTTC. This codes for CASSYSPTANYGYTF.

This clone was observed a single time. CDR3 sequence: CASSLDPGQGYTF. The CDR3 DNA reads TGCGCCAGCAGCTTGGACCCAGGGCAGGGCTACACCTTC. V is TRBV5-1 and J is TRBJ1-2; maybe TRBD1 (5 bases). Trimming removed 0 bases from V and 8 bases from J, with 11 bases in between. Germline CDR1 SGHRS, CDR2 YFSETQ. CDR3 length: 13 residues.

This chain uses TRBV12-5 with TRBJ1-1, with 7 nucleotides matching TRBD1. Looked up from germline, CDR1 is LGHNT and CDR2 is FRNRAP. The CDR3 runs 15 residues. Trimming at V came to 5 bases and at J to 5 bases, leaving 11 bases not matched to a gene. CDR3: CASGSPRTGETEAFF. The CDR3 nucleotides read TGTGCTAGTGGTAGCCCCAGGACAGGTGAAACTGAAGCTTTCTTT. Supplemented by reference TRBV12-5 and TRBJ1-1, the full variable domain reads DARVTQTPRHKVTEMGQEVTMRCQPILGHNTVFWYRQTMMQGLELLAYFRNRAPLDDSGMPKDRFSAEMPDATLATLKIQPSEPRDSAVYFCASGSPRTGETEAFFGQGTRLTVV.